These T cell receptor beta chains were read from a single sample in a study of cytomegalovirus exposure and HLA in healthy donors. Sequenced by immunoSEQ multiplex PCR; TCRdb stores in-frame clones only, minus some. The table lists about 70,000 clones, around 69% of them singletons. Sequencing was done on a sample of PBMCs. Receptors originate from a human donor in good health. CDR3s include the opening cysteine and the closing phenylalanine or tryptophan. Each record gives: D gene, V gene, J gene, CDR3 protein. D genes are given only for firm matches.

d_gene: TRBD1
v_gene: TRBV29-1
j_gene: TRBJ2-5
CDR3aa: CSADRGETQYF

d_gene: NA
v_gene: TRBV5-5
j_gene: TRBJ1-1
CDR3aa: CASNLWGGNTEAFF

d_gene: TRBD1
v_gene: TRBV7-9
j_gene: TRBJ1-5
CDR3aa: CASSPSGGGSNQPQHF

d_gene: TRBD1
v_gene: TRBV29-1
j_gene: TRBJ2-1
CDR3aa: CSASSPGQGTYNEQFF

d_gene: NA
v_gene: TRBV6-5
j_gene: TRBJ2-7
CDR3aa: CASSYYGGPYEQYF

d_gene: NA
v_gene: TRBV10-3
j_gene: TRBJ1-4
CDR3aa: CAISGRDREKLFF

d_gene: NA
v_gene: TRBV5-1
j_gene: TRBJ2-7
CDR3aa: CASSLASPYEQYF

d_gene: NA
v_gene: TRBV6-1
j_gene: TRBJ2-7
CDR3aa: CASSERGGSYEQYF

d_gene: TRBD1
v_gene: TRBV7-9
j_gene: TRBJ1-5
CDR3aa: CASSPGGRNQPQHF

d_gene: TRBD1
v_gene: TRBV5-6
j_gene: TRBJ2-7
CDR3aa: CASSPQPGGGYEQYF

d_gene: NA
v_gene: TRBV5-4
j_gene: TRBJ2-7
CDR3aa: CASSLGPTYEQYF

d_gene: TRBD2
v_gene: TRBV5-4
j_gene: TRBJ2-5
CDR3aa: CASSPGLAGVAETQYF

d_gene: TRBD1
v_gene: TRBV18
j_gene: TRBJ1-5
CDR3aa: CASSPRGQGSNQPQHF

d_gene: NA
v_gene: TRBV28
j_gene: TRBJ2-7
CDR3aa: CASSSGSYEQYF

d_gene: TRBD1
v_gene: TRBV28
j_gene: TRBJ1-5
CDR3aa: CASRRQGHQPQHF

d_gene: NA
v_gene: TRBV28
j_gene: TRBJ1-1
CDR3aa: CASIREKNTEAFF

d_gene: NA
v_gene: TRBV27
j_gene: TRBJ1-2
CDR3aa: CASSYGGGSYGYTF

d_gene: TRBD1
v_gene: TRBV10-3
j_gene: TRBJ2-2
CDR3aa: CAISTGGAYSGELFF

d_gene: TRBD1
v_gene: TRBV4-1
j_gene: TRBJ1-2
CDR3aa: CASSQVGIPDRVGGYTF

d_gene: NA
v_gene: TRBV4-1
j_gene: TRBJ2-2
CDR3aa: CASSQYRDRGELFF

d_gene: TRBD1
v_gene: TRBV5-8
j_gene: TRBJ1-3
CDR3aa: CASSTGTATGNTIYF

d_gene: TRBD1
v_gene: TRBV6-5
j_gene: TRBJ1-2
CDR3aa: CASSYRRTGDNYGYTF

d_gene: NA
v_gene: TRBV9
j_gene: TRBJ2-5
CDR3aa: CASSVGSVLQETQYF

d_gene: NA
v_gene: TRBV5-1
j_gene: TRBJ2-1
CDR3aa: CASREEYNEQFF

d_gene: NA
v_gene: TRBV5-1
j_gene: TRBJ1-3
CDR3aa: CASSRDGTSGNTIYF

d_gene: NA
v_gene: TRBV2
j_gene: TRBJ1-1
CDR3aa: CASSFDRVGTEAFF

d_gene: NA
v_gene: TRBV7-9
j_gene: TRBJ1-2
CDR3aa: CASSFRGYDGCTF

d_gene: TRBD1
v_gene: TRBV11-2
j_gene: TRBJ2-7
CDR3aa: CASSPLGDRGPEQYF

d_gene: TRBD1
v_gene: TRBV27
j_gene: TRBJ2-5
CDR3aa: CASSLNNRGYETQYF

d_gene: TRBD2
v_gene: TRBV7-8
j_gene: TRBJ2-1
CDR3aa: CASSLRARGLAGFENEQFF

d_gene: NA
v_gene: TRBV7-9
j_gene: TRBJ2-7
CDR3aa: CASSLDRESYEQYF

d_gene: NA
v_gene: TRBV10-1
j_gene: TRBJ2-7
CDR3aa: CASSEGGPPYEQYF

d_gene: NA
v_gene: TRBV15
j_gene: TRBJ1-5
CDR3aa: CATSRGLSNQPQHF

d_gene: NA
v_gene: TRBV14
j_gene: TRBJ1-2
CDR3aa: CASSQAGPNYGYTF

d_gene: TRBD1
v_gene: TRBV30
j_gene: TRBJ2-7
CDR3aa: CAWSSTGLYEQYF

d_gene: TRBD2
v_gene: TRBV25-1
j_gene: TRBJ2-7
CDR3aa: CASSILAGGSAEQYF

d_gene: NA
v_gene: TRBV30
j_gene: TRBJ1-1
CDR3aa: CAWTHGGRNTEAFF

d_gene: TRBD1
v_gene: TRBV27
j_gene: TRBJ1-3
CDR3aa: CASSRTGLDGNTIYF

d_gene: TRBD2
v_gene: TRBV30
j_gene: TRBJ2-7
CDR3aa: CAWSTSGSSYEQYF

d_gene: TRBD2
v_gene: TRBV18
j_gene: TRBJ2-5
CDR3aa: CASSPPGLAEETQYF

d_gene: TRBD1
v_gene: TRBV29-1
j_gene: TRBJ2-1
CDR3aa: CSVPDRGNEQFF

d_gene: NA
v_gene: TRBV5-6
j_gene: TRBJ1-4
CDR3aa: CASSLESGYLRELFF

d_gene: NA
v_gene: TRBV7-8
j_gene: TRBJ2-7
CDR3aa: CASIGRGPNLYEQYF

d_gene: NA
v_gene: TRBV29-1
j_gene: NA
CDR3aa: CSVARDSYEQYF

d_gene: NA
v_gene: TRBV7-8
j_gene: TRBJ2-2
CDR3aa: CASSPRELSNTGELFF

d_gene: NA
v_gene: TRBV7-9
j_gene: TRBJ1-2
CDR3aa: CSSSRFQGDSQKGGYTF

d_gene: TRBD2
v_gene: TRBV6-5
j_gene: TRBJ2-7
CDR3aa: CASSYSGGGPGEQYF

d_gene: NA
v_gene: TRBV6-1
j_gene: TRBJ1-5
CDR3aa: CASSALSGQPQHF

d_gene: NA
v_gene: TRBV7-3
j_gene: TRBJ2-1
CDR3aa: CASSPPSGEQFF

d_gene: TRBD1
v_gene: TRBV7-9
j_gene: TRBJ1-4
CDR3aa: CSSSLGTGNEKLFF

d_gene: NA
v_gene: TRBV6-4
j_gene: TRBJ2-2
CDR3aa: CASSDPGLAGAPGSCFF

d_gene: TRBD2
v_gene: TRBV27
j_gene: TRBJ2-1
CDR3aa: CASSFVGAGGGSYNEQFF

d_gene: NA
v_gene: TRBV5-4
j_gene: TRBJ1-6
CDR3aa: CASSPLGQLGSSPLHF

d_gene: NA
v_gene: TRBV25-1
j_gene: TRBJ2-4
CDR3aa: CASSAPGPQNIQYF

d_gene: TRBD1
v_gene: TRBV7-6
j_gene: TRBJ2-2
CDR3aa: CASSLEFYRGGELFF

d_gene: TRBD1
v_gene: TRBV29-1
j_gene: TRBJ2-1
CDR3aa: CGTVGQGGNEQFF

d_gene: NA
v_gene: TRBV7-3
j_gene: TRBJ1-1
CDR3aa: CASSLRRSTEAFF

d_gene: TRBD1
v_gene: TRBV5-5
j_gene: TRBJ2-7
CDR3aa: CASSLRDSFYEQYF

d_gene: NA
v_gene: TRBV7-8
j_gene: TRBJ2-3
CDR3aa: CASSLAPGLSDTQYF

d_gene: NA
v_gene: TRBV11-3
j_gene: TRBJ2-7
CDR3aa: CASSLSGGTDEQYF